This entry lists 32 T cell receptor beta chains sequenced from one sample in a study of human T cells and chemical hapten exposure. Time point meaning: patch test 1, 2 weeks after DPC sensitization. Treatment reported: therapeutic diphenylcyclopropenone sensitization with weekly scalp DPC. Extraction yielded total RNA from whole blood (unfractionated). One entry per CDR3 protein results from TCRdb running MiXCR on the RACE reads. The table has about 35,000 distinct CDR3 sequences, more than 6% seen once. Here the sequenced sample was whole blood, taken in connection with sensitization to the hapten diphenylcyclopropenone (DPC). The receptor source for this set is a woman aged 25-40 years with alopecia areata. Some clones in this sample may be carry-over from other donors' samples.

There are a few counts of this clonotype. The rearrangement links TRBV7-2 to TRBJ2-4; 10 positions match TRBD1. The CDR3 totals 17 residues. Trimming took 5 bases from V and 1 from J; bases not matched to a gene: 8. Looked up from germline, CDR1 is SGHTA and CDR2 is FQGNSA. CDR3 coding DNA: TGTGCCAGCAGCAAGGGTTGGGGACAGGGGGCCAAAAACATTCAGTACTTC. Its protein product is CASSKGWGQGAKNIQYF.

This clonotype was observed at least ten times. The rearrangement links TRBV20-1 to TRBJ2-7, with 9 bases fitting TRBD2. The CDR3 runs to 14 residues. Trimming cost V 3 bases and J 5 bases; bases outside gene matches: 8. Germline CDR1 DFQATT, CDR2 SNEGSKA (reference sequence). This CDR3 is CSASRAGGRNEQYF. CDR3 bases: TGCAGTGCTAGCAGAGCGGGGGGTAGAAACGAGCAGTACTTC.

This clonotype has only a few counts. The V and J genes are TRBV29-1 and TRBJ1-1; the D gene is possibly TRBD1 (5 bases). Germline V CDR1 and CDR2: SQVTM, ANQGSEA. The CDR3 runs to 11 residues. Deletions cut 8 bases from V and 7 bases from J, with 14 bases between. For the CDR3, the DNA is TGCAGCTACTCCATGGGACTTGAAGCTTTCTTT. It is translated as CSYSMGLEAFF.

In its sample, this clonotype was seen many times. V usage is TRBV7-6 and J usage is TRBJ2-7; 8 bases fit TRBD1. Unmatched junction bases numbered 9, after V lost 4 bases and J lost 7 bases. This CDR3 is 14 amino acids long. CDR1 SGHVS and CDR2 FNYEAQ come from the germline V gene. CDR3 bases: TGTGCCAGCAGCTCCGGGACAGGCCGGGATGAGCAGTACTTC. Protein product: CASSSGTGRDEQYF.

This clonotype was detected ten times or more. The chain has TRBV5-1 and TRBJ2-1; a weak D match, TRBD1 (5 bases). The CDR3 totals 13 residues. The V and J ends lost 3 bases and 5 bases respectively, with 9 bases between them. The germline gives CDR1 SGHRS, CDR2 YFSETQ. This CDR3 reads CASSSGSHNEQFF. CDR3 DNA sequence: TGCGCCAGCAGCTCAGGGTCGCACAATGAGCAGTTCTTC. Filled out from reference TRBV5-1 and TRBJ2-1, the complete variable domain reads KAGVTQTPRYLIKTRGQQVTLSCSPISGHRSVSWYQQTPGQGLQFLFEYFSETQRNKGNFPGRFSGRQFSNSRSEMNVSTLELGDSALYLCASSSGSHNEQFFGPGTRLTVL.

There are many counts of this clonotype. V and J are TRBV5-1 and TRBJ2-7; tentatively, D is TRBD2 (5 bases). The CDR3 is 15 residues long. Trimming cost V 4 bases and J 5 bases, with 19 bases left between them. Germline V lookup: CDR1 SGHRS, CDR2 YFSETQ. Here the CDR3 DNA reads TGCGCCAGCAGCCCACCCGAGGGTTGGATCAACGAGCAGTACTTC. It specifies CASSPPEGWINEQYF.

This clonotype was recorded many times. V gene TRBV20-1 combines with J gene TRBJ1-6, with D perhaps matching TRBD1 (5 bases). Trimming stripped 3 bases from V and 10 bases from J, with 16 bases between. The CDR3 has 14 amino acids. Germline V gene data show CDR1 as DFQATT and CDR2 as SNEGSKA (reference sequence). In DNA form, the CDR3 reads TGCAGTGCTAGGAACCGGGGCATCGCATCACCCCTCCACTTT. Protein sequence: CSARNRGIASPLHF.

Ten or more counts support this clonotype. The chain carries TRBV13 and TRBJ2-3, with a possible D match to TRBD1 (6 bases). Trimming pared 0 bases from V and 4 bases from J, leaving 8 bases between. Germline V gives CDR1 PRHDT, CDR2 FYEKMQ (reference sequence). This CDR3 region has 14 residues. Written as DNA, the CDR3 is TGTGCCAGCAGCTTAGGGGGGGCGGCAGATACGCAGTATTTT. Its protein product is CASSLGGAADTQYF.

V usage is TRBV30 and J usage is TRBJ1-5, with no clear D. The V gene's germline CDR1 is GTSNPN and CDR2 SVGIG (reference sequence). CDR3 length equals 13 residues. With 1 base removed from V and 0 bases from J, the gap between germline ends came to 4 bases. CDR3: CAWSGTSNQPQHF. CDR3 coding DNA: TGTGCCTGGAGTGGGACTAGCAATCAGCCCCAGCATTTT.

CDR3 sequence reads: CASRRQGGTGELFF. The CDR3 bases are TGTGCCAGCAGACGACAGGGTGGCACCGGGGAGCTGTTTTTT. This sequence joins TRBV28 and TRBJ2-2; 7 bases fit TRBD1. This CDR3 contains 14 residues. Germline V lookup: CDR1 MDHEN, CDR2 SYDVKM. V lost 6 bases, J lost 4 bases, and 5 bases stayed unmatched.

This clonotype was observed at least ten times. The chain couples TRBV7-9 to TRBJ2-5, with a weak D call TRBD2 (6 bases). The CDR3 runs 17 residues. Germline V gives CDR1 SEHNR, CDR2 FQNEAQ (reference sequence). Trimming stripped 5 bases from V and 3 bases from J, with 22 bases between. The CDR3 loop is CASSPLERVLEKETQYF. The CDR3 DNA reads TGTGCCAGCAGCCCACTGGAGCGGGTGCTTGAGAAAGAGACCCAGTACTTC. Full variable domain (outside the CDR3, taken from reference TRBV7-9 and TRBJ2-5): DTGVSQNPRHKITKRGQNVTFRCDPISEHNRLYWYRQTLGQGPEFLTYFQNEAQLEKSRLLSDRFSAERPKGSFSTLEIQRTEQGDSAMYLCASSPLERVLEKETQYFGPGTRLLVL.

The chain joins TRBV28 to TRBJ1-5; no clear D gene. The CDR3 length is 16 residues. Germline V gene sequence: CDR1 MDHEN, CDR2 SYDVKM. Deletions cut 10 bases from V and 4 bases from J, with 23 bases between. DNA for the CDR3: TGTGCCACCACGCGGCCAGGTTCGTTGGGGAATCAGCCCCAGCATTTT. This encodes CATTRPGSLGNQPQHF.

V is TRBV28 and J is TRBJ2-3; possibly TRBD1 or TRBD2 for D (6 bases each). CDR3 length equals 16 residues. The germline CDR1 and CDR2 sequences are MDHEN and SYDVKM. Between the trimmed V and J ends, which lost 4 bases and 4 bases, there was a span of 18 bases. The CDR3 here is CASSWGDMEEADTQYF. The CDR3 coding sequence is TGTGCCAGCAGTTGGGGGGACATGGAAGAAGCAGATACGCAGTATTTT.

This clonotype was picked up a small number of times. The chain couples TRBV27 to TRBJ2-7, with no clear D. The V and J ends lost 4 bases and 1 base respectively, with 8 bases between them. This CDR3 contains 13 residues. Germline lookup yields CDR1 MNHEY and CDR2 SMNVEV (reference sequence). DNA for the CDR3: TGTGCCAGCAGTTCCCTCCTATCCTACGAGCAGTACTTC. Amino acid sequence: CASSSLLSYEQYF.

At least ten counts were recorded for this clonotype. The chain links TRBV7-2 to TRBJ2-3; a weak D match, TRBD2 (5 bases). Trimming took 4 bases from V and 0 from J, leaving 20 bases between them. The CDR3 contains 18 residues. Germline CDR1 reads SGHTA; CDR2 reads FQGNSA. In nucleotides, the CDR3 is TGTGCCAGCAGCTCCCCCCGACTATCTACGCCTAGCACAGATACGCAGTATTTT. Translation gives CASSSPRLSTPSTDTQYF.

The sample holds many counts of this clonotype. V usage is TRBV29-1 and J usage is TRBJ2-1; no definite D call. CDR1 and CDR2 from the germline V gene are SQVTM and ANQGSEA. Trimming stripped 5 bases from V and 9 bases from J, with 8 bases between. CDR3 size: 10 residues. This chain's CDR3 is CSVLTAEQFF. As DNA, the CDR3 is TGCAGCGTTTTGACGGCTGAGCAGTTCTTC.

This clonotype was seen more than once but under ten times. The chain uses TRBV6-1 and TRBJ2-1, with 9 bases identical to TRBD1. Germline trimming cut 6 bases from V and 7 bases from J; bases unmatched to any gene: 4. The CDR3 extends over 13 amino acids. Germline V gene data show CDR1 as MNHNS and CDR2 as SASEGT. DNA of the CDR3: TGTGCCAGCAGATCCGGGACAGGGAATGAGCAGTTCTTC. It codes for CASRSGTGNEQFF.

This clonotype occurred a few times. J is TRBJ2-2 and V is TRBV7-9; 8 nucleotides agree with TRBD1. Unmatched junction bases numbered 3, after V lost 5 bases and J lost 4 bases. CDR1 and CDR2 from the germline V gene are SEHNR and FQNEAQ (reference sequence). This CDR3 contains 14 residues. The CDR3 DNA follows: TGTGCCAGCAGCGATACAGGGGGCACCGGGGAGCTGTTTTTT. Translation gives CASSDTGGTGELFF.

This clonotype was observed a handful of times. The V call is TRBV7-2, the J call TRBJ2-3, with 9 bases aligning to TRBD2. The J segment lost 2 bases and the V segment lost 5 bases, leaving 14 bases of the junction unmatched. The CDR3 runs to 18 residues. Germline loops: CDR1 SGHTA, CDR2 FQGNSA. This CDR3 is CASSQVSGGFSFTDTQYF. CDR3 nucleotide sequence: TGTGCCAGCAGCCAAGTTAGCGGGGGATTCTCCTTCACAGATACGCAGTATTTT.

In this sample, this clonotype turned up many times. The chain is built from TRBV6-1 and TRBJ1-1; D remains unclear. V was trimmed by 0 bases and J by 5 bases, leaving 7 bases between them. CDR1 and CDR2 from the germline V gene are MNHNS and SASEGT. There are 13 residues in the CDR3. The CDR3 coding sequence is TGTGCCAGCAGTGAAGCGCGAAGAACTGAAGCTTTCTTT. Encoded protein: CASSEARRTEAFF.

This clonotype was seen a handful of times. The chain has TRBV6-5 and TRBJ2-2; D is perhaps TRBD1 (6 bases). The CDR3 is 16 amino acids. CDR1 is MNHEY, CDR2 SVGAGI, per germline. The V end was cut by 5 bases, the J end by 5 bases, with 18 bases between. In DNA form, the CDR3 reads TGTGCCAGCAGTCCGGCGGGTGATACAGGGACCGGGGAGCTGTTTTTT. This sequence encodes CASSPAGDTGTGELFF.

There are many counts of this clonotype. V gene TRBV7-6 combines with J gene TRBJ2-2; 8 nucleotides match TRBD1. CDR3 length equals 15 residues. Losses at the gene ends were 2 bases for V and 3 bases for J; bases not matched to a gene: 2. The germline V gene has CDR1 SGHVS and CDR2 FNYEAQ. The CDR3 DNA reads as TGTGCCAGCAGCTTATCAGGGGGCCACACCGGGGAGCTGTTTTTT. Amino acids: CASSLSGGHTGELFF.

This chain uses TRBV7-2 with TRBJ2-7; 7 nucleotides match TRBD2. Germline V gives CDR1 SGHTA, CDR2 FQGNSA. The trim removed 2 bases at V and 2 bases at J, leaving 9 bases unmatched. The CDR3 is made up of 16 amino acids. The CDR3 coding sequence is TGTGCCAGCAGCTTAAGGCCGGCGGGGGAAACCTACGAGCAGTACTTC. As protein: CASSLRPAGETYEQYF.

This clonotype was recorded at least ten times. The V and J genes are TRBV5-1 and TRBJ2-5; D not resolved. Germline V CDR1 and CDR2: SGHRS, YFSETQ. V dropped 6 bases and J dropped 5 bases, with 2 bases sitting between them. The CDR3 sequence is 9 residues long. The DNA for the CDR3 is TGCGCCAGCACTGAGACCCAGTACTTC. This sequence encodes CASTETQYF. Using reference TRBV5-1 and TRBJ2-5 for the parts outside the CDR3, the full variable domain is KAGVTQTPRYLIKTRGQQVTLSCSPISGHRSVSWYQQTPGQGLQFLFEYFSETQRNKGNFPGRFSGRQFSNSRSEMNVSTLELGDSALYLCASTETQYFGPGTRLLVL.

This clonotype appeared many times. The rearrangement links TRBV7-2 to TRBJ1-1; D might be TRBD1 (5 bases). Between the trimmed V and J ends, which lost 2 bases and 8 bases, there was a span of 6 bases. CDR3 length: 11 amino acids. Per the germline V gene, CDR1 is SGHTA and CDR2 is FQGNSA. The CDR3 DNA follows: TGTGCCAGCAGCTTATGGGGGGAAGCTTTCTTT. This gives the protein CASSLWGEAFF.

This chain joins TRBV6-2 or TRBV6-3 and TRBJ2-1; 9 bases fit TRBD1. V shed 6 bases and J 8 bases; nucleotides not matched to a gene: 5. CDR1 is MNHEY and CDR2 is SVGEGT in the germline V gene. The CDR3 contains 13 residues. CDR3 DNA sequence: TGTGCCAGCAGCCTGGACAGGGGCTATGAGCAGTTCTTC. It encodes CASSLDRGYEQFF.

Many counts were recorded for this clonotype. This chain links TRBV20-1 with TRBJ1-6, with TRBD1 as a possible D gene (6 bases). V lost 0 bases, J lost 8 bases, and 14 bases lay in between. Germline CDR1 and CDR2: DFQATT and SNEGSKA (reference sequence). The CDR3 contains 15 residues. For the CDR3, the DNA is TGCAGTGCTAGAGATCCCGTGGCAGGGGATTCACCCCTCCACTTT. This sequence encodes CSARDPVAGDSPLHF.

At least ten counts were recorded for this clonotype. The V gene is TRBV12-3 or TRBV12-4, the J gene TRBJ2-1; D gene uncertain. The V end lost 3 bases, the J end lost 7 bases, and 10 bases lay between the germline ends. The CDR3 sequence is 13 residues long. The CDR3 region is CASSFMFSNEQFF. CDR3 DNA: TGTGCCAGCAGTTTCATGTTCTCGAATGAGCAGTTCTTC.

This clonotype was counted a few times. V and J are TRBV5-1 and TRBJ2-7, with 9 bases lining up with TRBD2. V shed 5 bases and J 3 bases; nucleotides not matched to a gene: 6. Germline-derived CDR1 and CDR2 are SGHRS and YFSETQ. The CDR3 has 14 residues. The DNA of the CDR3 is TGCGCCAGCAGGCCCACGCGGGGGGGCTACGAGCAGTACTTC. This encodes CASRPTRGGYEQYF.

The V and J genes are TRBV7-2 and TRBJ1-5; no clear D. V was cut by 5 bases and J by 6 bases, with 8 bases left in between. The CDR3 loop spans 12 amino acids. Germline CDR1 and CDR2: SGHTA and FQGNSA. The CDR3 DNA follows: TGTGCCAGCAGCATATGGGGTCAGCCCCAGCATTTT. Translated: CASSIWGQPQHF.

The rearrangement uses TRBV2 and TRBJ2-2; 9 bases line up with TRBD1. From germline, CDR1 is SNHLY and CDR2 FYNNEI. Unmatched junction bases numbered 4, after V lost 1 base and J lost 4 bases. The CDR3 covers 16 residues. CDR3 in amino acids: CASSEGDRVGTGELFF. The DNA of the CDR3 is TGTGCCAGCAGTGAAGGGGACAGGGTCGGCACCGGGGAGCTGTTTTTT.

In regard to this clonotype: This may be a read error, as it is one base from a much larger clone. The gene calls are TRBV10-3 and TRBJ2-7; TRBD2 agrees at 10 bases. The CDR3 has 14 amino acids. CDR1 is ENHRY, CDR2 SYGVKD, per germline. Written as DNA, the CDR3 is TGTGCCATCTGTGAGTCCACTAGCGGGGCCGAGCAGTACTTC. This translates into CAICESTSGAEQYF.